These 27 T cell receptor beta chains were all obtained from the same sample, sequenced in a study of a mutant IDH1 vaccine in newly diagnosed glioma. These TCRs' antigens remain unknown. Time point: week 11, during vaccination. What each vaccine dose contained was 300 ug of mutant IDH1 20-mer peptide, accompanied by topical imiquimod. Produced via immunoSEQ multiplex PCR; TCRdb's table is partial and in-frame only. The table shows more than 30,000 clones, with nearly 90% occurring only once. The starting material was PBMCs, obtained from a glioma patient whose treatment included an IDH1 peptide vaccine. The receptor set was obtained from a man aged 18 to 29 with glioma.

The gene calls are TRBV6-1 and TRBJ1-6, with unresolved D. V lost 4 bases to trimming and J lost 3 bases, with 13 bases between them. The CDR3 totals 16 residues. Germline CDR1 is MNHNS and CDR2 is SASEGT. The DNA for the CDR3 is TGTGCCAGCAGTGGTCGATCCGGGAACTATAATTCACCCCTCCACTTT. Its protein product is CASSGRSGNYNSPLHF.

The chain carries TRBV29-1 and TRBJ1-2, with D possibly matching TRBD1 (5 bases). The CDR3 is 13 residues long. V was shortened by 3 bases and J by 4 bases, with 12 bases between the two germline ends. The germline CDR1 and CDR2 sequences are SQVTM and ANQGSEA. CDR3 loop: CSVEGTDFYGYTF. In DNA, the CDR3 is TGCAGCGTTGAGGGGACGGATTTCTATGGCTACACCTTC. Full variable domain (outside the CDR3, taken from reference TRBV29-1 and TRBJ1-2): SAVISQKPSRDICQRGTSLTIQCQVDSQVTMMFWYRQQPGQSLTLIATANQGSEATYESGFVIDKFPISRPNLTFSTLTVSNMSPEDSSIYLCSVEGTDFYGYTFGSGTRLTVV.

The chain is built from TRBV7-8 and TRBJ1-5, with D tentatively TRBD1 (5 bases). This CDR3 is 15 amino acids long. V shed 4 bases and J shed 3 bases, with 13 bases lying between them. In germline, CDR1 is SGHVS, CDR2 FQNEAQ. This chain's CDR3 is CASSSGISVNQPQHF. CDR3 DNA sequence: TGTGCCAGCAGCTCAGGGATTTCGGTCAATCAGCCCCAGCATTTT.

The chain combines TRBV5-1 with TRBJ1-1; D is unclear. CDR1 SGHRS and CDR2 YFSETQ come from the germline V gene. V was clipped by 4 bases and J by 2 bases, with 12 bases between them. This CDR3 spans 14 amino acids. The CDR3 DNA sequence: TGCGCCAGCAGCCCGAGGGCGATAAACACTGAAGCTTTCTTT. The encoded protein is CASSPRAINTEAFF.

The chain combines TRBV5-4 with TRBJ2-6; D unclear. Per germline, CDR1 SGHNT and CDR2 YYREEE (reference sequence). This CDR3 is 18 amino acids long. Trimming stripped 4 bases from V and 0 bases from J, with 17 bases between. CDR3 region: CASSPRGPAFSGANVLTF. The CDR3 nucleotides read TGTGCCAGCAGCCCGAGAGGACCGGCGTTCTCTGGGGCCAACGTCCTGACTTTC.

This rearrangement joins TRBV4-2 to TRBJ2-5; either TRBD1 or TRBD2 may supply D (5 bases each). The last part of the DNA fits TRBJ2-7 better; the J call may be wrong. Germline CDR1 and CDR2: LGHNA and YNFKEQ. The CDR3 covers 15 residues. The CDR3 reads CASSPTGTDFYEQYF. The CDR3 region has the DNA TGTGCCAGCAGCCCAACCGGGACGGACTTCTACGAGCAGTACTTC.

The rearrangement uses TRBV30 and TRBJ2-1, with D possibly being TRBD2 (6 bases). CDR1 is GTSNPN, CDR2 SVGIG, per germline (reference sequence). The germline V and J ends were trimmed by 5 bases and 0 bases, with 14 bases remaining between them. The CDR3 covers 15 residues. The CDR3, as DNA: TGTGCCTGGGGGGGGACGGAGAGCTCCTACAATGAGCAGTTCTTC. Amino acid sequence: CAWGGTESSYNEQFF.

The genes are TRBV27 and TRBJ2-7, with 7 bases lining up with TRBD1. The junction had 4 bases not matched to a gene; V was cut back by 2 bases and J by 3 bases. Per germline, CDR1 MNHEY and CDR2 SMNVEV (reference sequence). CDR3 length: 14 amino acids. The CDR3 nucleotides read TGTGCCAGCAGTTTAGCGACAGGGCGCTACGAGCAGTACTTC. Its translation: CASSLATGRYEQYF.

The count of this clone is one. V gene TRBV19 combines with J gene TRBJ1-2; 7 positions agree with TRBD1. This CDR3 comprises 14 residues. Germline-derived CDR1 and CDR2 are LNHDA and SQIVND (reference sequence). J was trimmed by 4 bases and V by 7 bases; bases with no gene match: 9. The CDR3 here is CASTALGQTYGYTF. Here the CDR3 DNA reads TGTGCCAGTACTGCGCTGGGACAGACCTATGGCTACACCTTC.

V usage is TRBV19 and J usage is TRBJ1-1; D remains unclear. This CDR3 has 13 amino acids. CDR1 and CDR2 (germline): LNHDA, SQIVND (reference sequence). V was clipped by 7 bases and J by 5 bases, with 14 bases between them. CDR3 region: CASNYRGRTEAFF. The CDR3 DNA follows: TGTGCCAGTAATTATCGGGGAAGAACTGAAGCTTTCTTT. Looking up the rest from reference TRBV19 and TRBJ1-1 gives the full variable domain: DGGITQSPKYLFRKEGQNVTLSCEQNLNHDAMYWYRQDPGQGLRLIYYSQIVNDFQKGDIAEGYSVSREKKESFPLTVTSAQKNPTAFYLCASNYRGRTEAFFGQGTRLTVV.

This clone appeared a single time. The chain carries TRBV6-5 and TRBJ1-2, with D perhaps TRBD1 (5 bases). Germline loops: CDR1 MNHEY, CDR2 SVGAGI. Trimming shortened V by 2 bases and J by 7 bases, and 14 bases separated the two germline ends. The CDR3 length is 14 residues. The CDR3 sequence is CASSYNRAGGGYTF. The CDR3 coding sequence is TGTGCCAGCAGTTACAACCGGGCCGGGGGTGGCTACACCTTC.

Written as DNA, the CDR3 is TGTGCCTGGGGGAAGGGCCTCTCCTACGAGCAGTACTTC. Amino acid sequence: CAWGKGLSYEQYF. The chain links TRBV30 to TRBJ2-7; D unresolved. Germline V gives CDR1 GTSNPN, CDR2 SVGIG (reference sequence). The CDR3 spans 13 residues. The V and J ends lost 5 bases and 0 bases respectively, with 11 bases between them.

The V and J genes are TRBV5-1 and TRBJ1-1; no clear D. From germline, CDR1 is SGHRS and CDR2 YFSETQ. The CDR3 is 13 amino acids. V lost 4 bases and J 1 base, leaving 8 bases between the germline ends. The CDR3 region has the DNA TGCGCCAGCAGCGCCGATCCGAACACTGAAGCTTTCTTT. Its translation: CASSADPNTEAFF.

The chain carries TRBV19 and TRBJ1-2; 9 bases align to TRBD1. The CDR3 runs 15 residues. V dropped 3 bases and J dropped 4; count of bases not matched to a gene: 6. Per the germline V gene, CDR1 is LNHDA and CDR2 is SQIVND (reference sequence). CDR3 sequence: CASSITGGALYGYTF. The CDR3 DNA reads TGTGCCAGTAGTATTACAGGGGGCGCTCTCTATGGCTACACCTTC.

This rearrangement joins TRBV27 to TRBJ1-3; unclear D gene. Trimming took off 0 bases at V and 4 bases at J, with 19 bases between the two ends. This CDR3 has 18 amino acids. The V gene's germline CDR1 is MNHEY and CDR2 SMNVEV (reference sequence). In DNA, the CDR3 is TGTGCCAGCAGTTTATCGGCCCCGCGCCCGGTTTTAGGAAACACCATATATTTT. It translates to CASSLSAPRPVLGNTIYF.

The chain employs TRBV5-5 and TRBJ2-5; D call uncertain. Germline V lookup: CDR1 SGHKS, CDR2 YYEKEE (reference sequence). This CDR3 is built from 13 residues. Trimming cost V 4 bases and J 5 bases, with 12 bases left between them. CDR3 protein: CASSLTGGETQYF. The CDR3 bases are TGTGCCAGCAGCCTTACGGGTGGGGAGACCCAGTACTTC.

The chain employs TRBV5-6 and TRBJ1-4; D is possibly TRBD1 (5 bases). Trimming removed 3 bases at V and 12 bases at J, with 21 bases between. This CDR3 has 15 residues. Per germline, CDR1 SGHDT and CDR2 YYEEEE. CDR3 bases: TGTGCCAGCAGCTGGGGGGGATGGGGTCCGGTAGAACTGTTTTTT. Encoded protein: CASSWGGWGPVELFF.

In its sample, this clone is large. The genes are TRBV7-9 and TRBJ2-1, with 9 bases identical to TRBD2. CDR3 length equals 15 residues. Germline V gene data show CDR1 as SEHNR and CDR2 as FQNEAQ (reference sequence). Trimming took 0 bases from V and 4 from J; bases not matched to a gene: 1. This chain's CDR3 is CASSLATSGYNEQFF. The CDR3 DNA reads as TGTGCCAGCAGCTTAGCGACTAGCGGATACAATGAGCAGTTCTTC.

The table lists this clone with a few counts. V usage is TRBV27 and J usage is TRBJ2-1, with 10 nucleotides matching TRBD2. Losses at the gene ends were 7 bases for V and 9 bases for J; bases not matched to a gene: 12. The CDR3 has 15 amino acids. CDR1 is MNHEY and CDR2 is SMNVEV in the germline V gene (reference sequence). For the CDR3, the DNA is TGTGCCAGCACCGCCGTGGCTAGCGGGAGTGGTGAGCAGTTCTTC. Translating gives CASTAVASGSGEQFF.

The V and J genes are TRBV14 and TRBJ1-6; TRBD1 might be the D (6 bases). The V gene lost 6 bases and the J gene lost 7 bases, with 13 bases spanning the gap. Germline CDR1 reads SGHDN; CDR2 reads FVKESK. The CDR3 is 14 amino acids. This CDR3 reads CASSFTGSNSPLHF. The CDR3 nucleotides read TGTGCCAGCAGTTTCACAGGGTCCAATTCACCCCTCCACTTT. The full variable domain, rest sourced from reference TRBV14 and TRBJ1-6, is EAGVTQFPSHSVIEKGQTVTLRCDPISGHDNLYWYRRVMGKEIKFLLHFVKESKQDESGMPNNRFLAERTGGTYSTLKVQPAELEDSGVYFCASSFTGSNSPLHFGNGTRLTVT.

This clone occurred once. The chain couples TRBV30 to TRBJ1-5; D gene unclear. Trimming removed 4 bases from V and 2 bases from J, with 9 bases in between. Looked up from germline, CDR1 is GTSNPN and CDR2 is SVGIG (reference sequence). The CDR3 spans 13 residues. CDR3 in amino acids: CAWNDGGNQPQHF. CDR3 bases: TGTGCCTGGAACGACGGAGGCAATCAGCCCCAGCATTTT.

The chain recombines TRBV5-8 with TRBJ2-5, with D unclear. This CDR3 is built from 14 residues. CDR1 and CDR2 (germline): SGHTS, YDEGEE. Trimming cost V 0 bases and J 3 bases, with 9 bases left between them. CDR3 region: CASSLDTRKETQYF. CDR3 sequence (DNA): TGTGCCAGCAGCTTGGATACCAGAAAAGAGACCCAGTACTTC.

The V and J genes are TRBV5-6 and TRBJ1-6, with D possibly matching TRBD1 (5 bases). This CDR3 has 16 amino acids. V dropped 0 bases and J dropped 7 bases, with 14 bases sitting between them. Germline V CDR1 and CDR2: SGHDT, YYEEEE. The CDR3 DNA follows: TGTGCCAGCAGCTTGGGGGGGACCTTGGGGAATTCACCCCTCCACTTT. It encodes CASSLGGTLGNSPLHF. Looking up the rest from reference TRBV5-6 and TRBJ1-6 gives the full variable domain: DAGVTQSPTHLIKTRGQQVTLRCSPKSGHDTVSWYQQALGQGPQFIFQYYEEEERQRGNFPDRFSGHQFPNYSSELNVNALLLGDSALYLCASSLGGTLGNSPLHFGNGTRLTVT.

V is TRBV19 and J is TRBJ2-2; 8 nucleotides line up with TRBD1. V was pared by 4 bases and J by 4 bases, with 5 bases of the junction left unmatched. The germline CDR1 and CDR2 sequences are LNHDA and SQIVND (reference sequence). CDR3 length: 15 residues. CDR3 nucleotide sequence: TGTGCCAGTAGTAAGGACAGGGAGTTCACCGGGGAGCTGTTTTTT. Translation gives CASSKDREFTGELFF.

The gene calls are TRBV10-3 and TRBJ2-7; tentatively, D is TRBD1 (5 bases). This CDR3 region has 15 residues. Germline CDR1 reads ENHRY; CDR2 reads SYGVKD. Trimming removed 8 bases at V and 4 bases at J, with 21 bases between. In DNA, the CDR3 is TGTGCCATCGGAAGACCTGCAAGGGCAGGGTACGAGCAGTACTTC. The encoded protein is CAIGRPARAGYEQYF.

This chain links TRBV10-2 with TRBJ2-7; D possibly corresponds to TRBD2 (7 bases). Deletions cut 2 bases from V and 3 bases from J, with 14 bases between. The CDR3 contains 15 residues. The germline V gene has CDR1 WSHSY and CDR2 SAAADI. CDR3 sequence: CASSEGGGRNYEQYF. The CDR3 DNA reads TGCGCCAGCAGTGAGGGGGGCGGGAGAAACTACGAGCAGTACTTC.

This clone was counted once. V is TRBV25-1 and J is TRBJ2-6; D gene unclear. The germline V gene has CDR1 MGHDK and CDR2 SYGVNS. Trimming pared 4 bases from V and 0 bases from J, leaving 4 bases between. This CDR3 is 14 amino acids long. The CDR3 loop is CASSAHSGANVLTF. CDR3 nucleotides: TGTGCCAGCAGTGCCCACTCTGGGGCCAACGTCCTGACTTTC.